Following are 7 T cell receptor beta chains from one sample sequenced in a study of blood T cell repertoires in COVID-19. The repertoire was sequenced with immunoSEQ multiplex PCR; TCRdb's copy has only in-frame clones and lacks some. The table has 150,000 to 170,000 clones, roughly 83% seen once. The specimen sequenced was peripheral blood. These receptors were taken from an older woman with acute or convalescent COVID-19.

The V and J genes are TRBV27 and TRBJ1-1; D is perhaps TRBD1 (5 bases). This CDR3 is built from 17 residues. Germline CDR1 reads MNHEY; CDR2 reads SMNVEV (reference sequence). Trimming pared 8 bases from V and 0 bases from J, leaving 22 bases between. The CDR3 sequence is CASRYRGSTLLNTEAFF. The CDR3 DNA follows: TGTGCCAGCCGGTATCGGGGGTCCACCCTCCTGAACACTGAAGCTTTCTTT.

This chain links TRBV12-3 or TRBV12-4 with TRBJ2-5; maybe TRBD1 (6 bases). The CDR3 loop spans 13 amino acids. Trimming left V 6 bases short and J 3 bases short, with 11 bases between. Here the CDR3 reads CASRHEGEETQYF. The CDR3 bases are TGTGCCAGCAGACACGAGGGGGAAGAGACCCAGTACTTC.

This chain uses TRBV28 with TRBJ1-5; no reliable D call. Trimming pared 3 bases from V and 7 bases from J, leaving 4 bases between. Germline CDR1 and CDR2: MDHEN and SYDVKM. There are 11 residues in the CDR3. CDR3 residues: CASSLGQPQHF. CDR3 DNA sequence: TGTGCCAGCAGTTTGGGCCAGCCCCAGCATTTT.

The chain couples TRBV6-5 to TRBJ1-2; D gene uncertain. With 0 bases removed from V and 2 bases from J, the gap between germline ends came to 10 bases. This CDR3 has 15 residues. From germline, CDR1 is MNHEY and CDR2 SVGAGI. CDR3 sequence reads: CASSYSISGNYGYTF. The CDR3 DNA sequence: TGTGCCAGCAGTTACTCGATTAGCGGAAACTATGGCTACACCTTC.

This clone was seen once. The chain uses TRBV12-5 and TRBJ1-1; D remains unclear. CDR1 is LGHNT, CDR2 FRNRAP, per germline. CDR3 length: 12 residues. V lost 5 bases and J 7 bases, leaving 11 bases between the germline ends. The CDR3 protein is CASGLGSIEAFF. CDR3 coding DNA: TGTGCTAGTGGTCTTGGGAGTATTGAAGCTTTCTTT.

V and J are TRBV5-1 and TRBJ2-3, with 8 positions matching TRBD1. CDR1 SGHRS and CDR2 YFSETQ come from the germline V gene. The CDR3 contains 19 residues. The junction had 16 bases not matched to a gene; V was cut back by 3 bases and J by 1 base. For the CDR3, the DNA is TGCGCCAGCAGCTCGAGGACAGGGATGGTTGGTGTTGGCACAGATACGCAGTATTTT. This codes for CASSSRTGMVGVGTDTQYF. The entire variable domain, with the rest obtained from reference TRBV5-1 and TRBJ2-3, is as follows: KAGVTQTPRYLIKTRGQQVTLSCSPISGHRSVSWYQQTPGQGLQFLFEYFSETQRNKGNFPGRFSGRQFSNSRSEMNVSTLELGDSALYLCASSSRTGMVGVGTDTQYFGPGTRLTVL.

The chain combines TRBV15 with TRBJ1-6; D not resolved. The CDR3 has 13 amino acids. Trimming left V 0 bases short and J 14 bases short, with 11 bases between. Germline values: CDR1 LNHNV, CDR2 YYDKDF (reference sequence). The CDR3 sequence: CATSRDNGESLHF. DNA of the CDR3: TGTGCCACCAGCAGAGATAATGGGGAGTCCCTCCACTTT. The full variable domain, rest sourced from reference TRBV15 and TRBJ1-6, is DAMVIQNPRYQVTQFGKPVTLSCSQTLNHNVMYWYQQKSSQAPKLLFHYYDKDFNNEADTPDNFQSRRPNTSFCFLDIRSPGLGDTAMYLCATSRDNGESLHFGNGTRLTVT.